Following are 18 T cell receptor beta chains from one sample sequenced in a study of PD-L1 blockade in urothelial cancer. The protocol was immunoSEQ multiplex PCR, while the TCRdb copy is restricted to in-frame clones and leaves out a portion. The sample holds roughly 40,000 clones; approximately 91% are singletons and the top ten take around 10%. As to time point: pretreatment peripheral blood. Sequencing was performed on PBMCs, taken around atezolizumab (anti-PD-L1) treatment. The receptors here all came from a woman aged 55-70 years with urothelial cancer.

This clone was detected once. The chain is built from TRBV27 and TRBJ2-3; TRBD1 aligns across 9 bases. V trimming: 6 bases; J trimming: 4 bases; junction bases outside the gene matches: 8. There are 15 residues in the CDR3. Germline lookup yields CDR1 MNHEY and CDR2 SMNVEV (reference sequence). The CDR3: CASSSTRTGADTQYF. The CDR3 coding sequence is TGTGCCAGCAGCTCCACCCGGACAGGGGCAGATACGCAGTATTTT.

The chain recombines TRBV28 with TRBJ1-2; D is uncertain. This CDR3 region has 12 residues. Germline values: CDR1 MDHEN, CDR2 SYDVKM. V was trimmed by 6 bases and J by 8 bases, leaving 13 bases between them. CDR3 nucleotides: TGTGCCAGCAGCCTTACTTGGGAGGGCTACACCTTC. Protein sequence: CASSLTWEGYTF.

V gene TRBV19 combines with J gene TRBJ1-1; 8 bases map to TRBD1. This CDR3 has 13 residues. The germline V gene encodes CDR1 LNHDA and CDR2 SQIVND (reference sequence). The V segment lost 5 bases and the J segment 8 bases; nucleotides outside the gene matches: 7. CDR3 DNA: TGTGCCAGTAGTTCCAGAAGACAGGGGGAAGCTTTCTTT. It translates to CASSSRRQGEAFF.

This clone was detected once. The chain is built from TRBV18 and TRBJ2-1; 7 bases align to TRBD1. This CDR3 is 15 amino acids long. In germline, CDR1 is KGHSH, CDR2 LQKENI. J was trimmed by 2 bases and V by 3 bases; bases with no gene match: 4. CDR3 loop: CASSPTGSPYNEQFF. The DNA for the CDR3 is TGTGCCAGCTCACCGACAGGGTCCCCCTACAATGAGCAGTTCTTC.

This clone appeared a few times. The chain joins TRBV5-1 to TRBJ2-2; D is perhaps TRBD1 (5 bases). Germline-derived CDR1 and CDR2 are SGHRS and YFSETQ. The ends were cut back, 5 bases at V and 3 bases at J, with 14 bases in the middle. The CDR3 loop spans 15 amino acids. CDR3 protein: CASSPTAAYTGELFF. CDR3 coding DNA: TGCGCCAGCAGTCCGACAGCCGCTTACACCGGGGAGCTGTTTTTT.

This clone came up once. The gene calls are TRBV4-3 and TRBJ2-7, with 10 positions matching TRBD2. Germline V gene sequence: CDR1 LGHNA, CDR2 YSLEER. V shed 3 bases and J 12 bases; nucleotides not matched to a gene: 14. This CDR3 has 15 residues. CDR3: CASSQDRMGLARMYF. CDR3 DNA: TGCGCCAGCAGCCAGGACAGAATGGGACTAGCGAGGATGTACTTC.

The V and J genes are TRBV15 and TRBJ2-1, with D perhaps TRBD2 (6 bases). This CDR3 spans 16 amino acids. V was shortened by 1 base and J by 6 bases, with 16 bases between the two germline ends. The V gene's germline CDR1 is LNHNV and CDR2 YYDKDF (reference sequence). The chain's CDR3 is CATSRVSGEWGNEQFF. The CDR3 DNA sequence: TGTGCCACCAGCAGAGTGTCGGGGGAGTGGGGCAATGAGCAGTTCTTC.

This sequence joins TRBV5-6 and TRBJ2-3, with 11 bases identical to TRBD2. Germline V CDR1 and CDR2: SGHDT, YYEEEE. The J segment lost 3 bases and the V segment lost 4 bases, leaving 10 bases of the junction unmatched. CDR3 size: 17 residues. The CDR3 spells CASSPQLGTSGTDTQYF. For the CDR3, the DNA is TGTGCCAGCAGCCCCCAGTTGGGGACTAGCGGAACAGATACGCAGTATTTT.

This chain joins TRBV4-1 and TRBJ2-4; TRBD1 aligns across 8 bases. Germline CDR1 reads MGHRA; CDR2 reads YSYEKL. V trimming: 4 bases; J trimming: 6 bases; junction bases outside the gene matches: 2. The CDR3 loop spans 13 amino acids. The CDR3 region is CASSRTGPNIQYF. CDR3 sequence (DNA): TGCGCCAGCAGCCGGACAGGGCCAAACATTCAGTACTTC.

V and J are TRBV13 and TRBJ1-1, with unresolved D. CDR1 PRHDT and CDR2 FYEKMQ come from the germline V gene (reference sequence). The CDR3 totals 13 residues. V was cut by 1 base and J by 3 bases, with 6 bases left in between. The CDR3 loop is CASSLVTDTEAFF. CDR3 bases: TGTGCCAGCAGCTTAGTGACTGACACTGAAGCTTTCTTT.

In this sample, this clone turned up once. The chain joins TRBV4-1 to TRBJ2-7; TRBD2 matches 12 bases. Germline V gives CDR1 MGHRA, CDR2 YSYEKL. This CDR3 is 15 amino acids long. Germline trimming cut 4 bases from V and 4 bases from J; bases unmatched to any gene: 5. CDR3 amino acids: CASSPRLAGVYEQYF. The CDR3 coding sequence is TGCGCCAGCAGCCCTAGACTAGCGGGAGTGTACGAGCAGTACTTC.

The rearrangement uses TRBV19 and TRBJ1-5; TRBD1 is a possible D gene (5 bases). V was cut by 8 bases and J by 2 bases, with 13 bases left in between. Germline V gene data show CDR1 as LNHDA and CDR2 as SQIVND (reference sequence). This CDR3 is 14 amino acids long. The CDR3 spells CASDDRNGNQPQHF. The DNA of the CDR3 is TGTGCCAGTGATGACAGAAACGGCAATCAGCCCCAGCATTTT.

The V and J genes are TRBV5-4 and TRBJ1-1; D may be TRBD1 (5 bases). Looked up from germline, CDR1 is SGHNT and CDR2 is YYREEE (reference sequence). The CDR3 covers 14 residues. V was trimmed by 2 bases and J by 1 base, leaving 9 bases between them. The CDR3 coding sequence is TGTGCCAGCAGCTTAAGCGGGGGGAACACTGAAGCTTTCTTT. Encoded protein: CASSLSGGNTEAFF. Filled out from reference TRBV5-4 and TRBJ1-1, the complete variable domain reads ETGVTQSPTHLIKTRGQQVTLRCSSQSGHNTVSWYQQALGQGPQFIFQYYREEENGRGNFPPRFSGLQFPNYSSELNVNALELDDSALYLCASSLSGGNTEAFFGQGTRLTVV.

The DNA for the CDR3 is TGTGCCAGCAGTTTTCCTCTAGCGGGAGGGCCCGGTGAGCAGTTCTTC. Translation gives CASSFPLAGGPGEQFF. The genes are TRBV28 and TRBJ2-1; the match to TRBD2 covers 12 bases. V was clipped by 3 bases and J by 9 bases; unmatched bases: 9. Germline V CDR1 and CDR2: MDHEN, SYDVKM. The CDR3 sequence is 16 residues long.

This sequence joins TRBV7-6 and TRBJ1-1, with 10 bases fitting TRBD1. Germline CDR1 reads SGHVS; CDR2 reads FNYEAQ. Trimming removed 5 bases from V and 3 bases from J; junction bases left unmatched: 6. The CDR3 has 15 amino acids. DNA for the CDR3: TGTGCCAGCAGCCCGGGACAGGGGAGGGACACTGAAGCTTTCTTT. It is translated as CASSPGQGRDTEAFF.

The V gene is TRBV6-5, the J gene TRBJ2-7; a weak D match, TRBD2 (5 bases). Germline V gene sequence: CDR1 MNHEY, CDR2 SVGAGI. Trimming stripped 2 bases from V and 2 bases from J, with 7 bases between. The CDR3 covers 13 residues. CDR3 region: CASSYPGTYEQYF. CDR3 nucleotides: TGTGCCAGCAGTTACCCCGGGACCTACGAGCAGTACTTC.

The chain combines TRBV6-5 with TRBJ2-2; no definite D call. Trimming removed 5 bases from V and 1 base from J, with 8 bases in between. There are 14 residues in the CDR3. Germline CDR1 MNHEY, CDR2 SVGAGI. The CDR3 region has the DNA TGTGCCAGCAGTGTCGCGGAGAACACCGGGGAGCTGTTTTTT. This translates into CASSVAENTGELFF.

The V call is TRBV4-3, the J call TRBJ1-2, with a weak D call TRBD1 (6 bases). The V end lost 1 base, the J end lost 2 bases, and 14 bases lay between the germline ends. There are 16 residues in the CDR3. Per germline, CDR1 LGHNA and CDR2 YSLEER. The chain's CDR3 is CASSQVSGTINYGYTF. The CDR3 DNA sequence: TGCGCCAGCAGCCAAGTTTCGGGGACAATCAACTATGGCTACACCTTC.